This TCR beta chain was captured in a study of control samples from healthy donors and cancer patients. The repertoire was sequenced with immunoSEQ multiplex PCR; TCRdb's copy has only in-frame clones and lacks some. The data contain about 130,000 clones, just under 95% of them singletons. Sequencing input: blood. This clonotype was obtained from a man in his thirties or forties in good health.

As DNA, the CDR3 is TGCGCCAGCAGGGAGGGACAGGGACACACTGAAGCTTTCTTT. Translating gives CASREGQGHTEAFF. The chain carries TRBV5-1 and TRBJ1-1; 9 nucleotides align to TRBD1. The V gene end was trimmed by 5 bases and the J gene end by 3 bases; junction bases not matched to a gene: 5. Germline CDR1 reads SGHRS; CDR2 reads YFSETQ. This CDR3 contains 14 residues.